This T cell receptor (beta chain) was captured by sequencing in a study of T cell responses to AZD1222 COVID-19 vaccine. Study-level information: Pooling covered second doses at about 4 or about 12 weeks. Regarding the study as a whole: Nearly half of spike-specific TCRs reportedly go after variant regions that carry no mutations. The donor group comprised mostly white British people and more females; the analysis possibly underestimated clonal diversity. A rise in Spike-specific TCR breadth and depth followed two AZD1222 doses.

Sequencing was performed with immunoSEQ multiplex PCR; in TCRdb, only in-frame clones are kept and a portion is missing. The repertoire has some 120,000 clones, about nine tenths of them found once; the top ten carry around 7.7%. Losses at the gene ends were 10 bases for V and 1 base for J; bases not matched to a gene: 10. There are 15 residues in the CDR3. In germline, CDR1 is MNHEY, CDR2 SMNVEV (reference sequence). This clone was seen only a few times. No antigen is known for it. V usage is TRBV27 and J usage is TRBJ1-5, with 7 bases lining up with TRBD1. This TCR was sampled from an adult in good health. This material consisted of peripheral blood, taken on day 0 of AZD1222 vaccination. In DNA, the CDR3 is TGTGCCACCACGCCGAAGGGACAGAGCAATCAGCCCCAGCATTTT. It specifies CATTPKGQSNQPQHF.